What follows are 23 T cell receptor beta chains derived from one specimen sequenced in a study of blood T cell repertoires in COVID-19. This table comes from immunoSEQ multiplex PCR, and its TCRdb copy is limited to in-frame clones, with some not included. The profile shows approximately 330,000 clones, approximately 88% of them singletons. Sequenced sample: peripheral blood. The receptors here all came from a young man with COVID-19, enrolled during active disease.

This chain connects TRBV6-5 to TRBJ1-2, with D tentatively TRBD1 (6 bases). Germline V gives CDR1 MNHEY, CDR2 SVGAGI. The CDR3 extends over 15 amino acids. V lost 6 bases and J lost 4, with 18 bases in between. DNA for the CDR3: TGTGCCAGCAGCCAACCCGGGACACCCGTCTATGGCTACACCTTC. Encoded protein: CASSQPGTPVYGYTF.

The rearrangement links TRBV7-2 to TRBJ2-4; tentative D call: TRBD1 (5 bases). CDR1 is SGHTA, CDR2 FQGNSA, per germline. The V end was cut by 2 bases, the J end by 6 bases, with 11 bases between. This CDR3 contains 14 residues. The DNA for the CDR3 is TGTGCCAGCAGCTTACAGGGAATTCGAAACATTCAGTACTTC. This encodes CASSLQGIRNIQYF.

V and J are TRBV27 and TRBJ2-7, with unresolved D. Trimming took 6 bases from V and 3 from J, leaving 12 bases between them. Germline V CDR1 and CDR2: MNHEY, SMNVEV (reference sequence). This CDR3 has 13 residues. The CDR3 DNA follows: TGTGCCAGCAGCCTGGGCAGCATCTACGAGCAGTACTTC. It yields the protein CASSLGSIYEQYF.

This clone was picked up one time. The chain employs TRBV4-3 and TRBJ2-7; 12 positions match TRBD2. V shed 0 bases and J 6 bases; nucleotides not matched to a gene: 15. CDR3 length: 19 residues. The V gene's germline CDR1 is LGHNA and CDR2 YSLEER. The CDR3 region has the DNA TGCGCCAGCAGCCAAGAACCTTATCTCGCTAGCGGGAGGGCCATCGAGCAGTACTTC. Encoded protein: CASSQEPYLASGRAIEQYF.

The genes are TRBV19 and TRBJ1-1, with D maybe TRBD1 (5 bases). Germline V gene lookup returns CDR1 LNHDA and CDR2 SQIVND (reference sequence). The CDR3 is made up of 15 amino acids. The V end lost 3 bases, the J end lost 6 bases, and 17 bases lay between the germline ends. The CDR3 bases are TGTGCCAGTAGTATGAGGCCCGGGGGGGTCGCTGAAGCTTTCTTT. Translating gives CASSMRPGGVAEAFF.

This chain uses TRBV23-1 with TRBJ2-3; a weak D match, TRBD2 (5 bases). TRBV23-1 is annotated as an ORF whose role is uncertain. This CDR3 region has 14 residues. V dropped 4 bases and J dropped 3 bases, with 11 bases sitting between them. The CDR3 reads CASSRGFWTDTQYF. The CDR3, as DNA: TGCGCCAGCAGTCGAGGGTTTTGGACAGATACGCAGTATTTT.

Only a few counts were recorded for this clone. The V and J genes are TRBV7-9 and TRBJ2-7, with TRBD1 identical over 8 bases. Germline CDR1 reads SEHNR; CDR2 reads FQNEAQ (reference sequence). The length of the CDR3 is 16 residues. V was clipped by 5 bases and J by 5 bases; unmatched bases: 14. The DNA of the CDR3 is TGTGCCAGCAGCCCTTTGGTGGAGACAGGGGTGGACGAGCAGTACTTC. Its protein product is CASSPLVETGVDEQYF.

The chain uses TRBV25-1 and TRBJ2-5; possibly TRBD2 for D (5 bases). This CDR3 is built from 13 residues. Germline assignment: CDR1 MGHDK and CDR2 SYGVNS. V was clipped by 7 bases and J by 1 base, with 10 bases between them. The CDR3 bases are TGTGCCAGCACCTTGGCGGGCCAAGAGACCCAGTACTTC. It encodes CASTLAGQETQYF.

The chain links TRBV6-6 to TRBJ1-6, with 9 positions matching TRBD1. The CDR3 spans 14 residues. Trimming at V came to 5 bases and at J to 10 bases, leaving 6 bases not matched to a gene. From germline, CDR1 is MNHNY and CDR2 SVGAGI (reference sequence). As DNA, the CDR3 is TGTGCCAGCAGTCCTACAGGGGGCTCCTCACCCCTCCACTTT. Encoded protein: CASSPTGGSSPLHF.

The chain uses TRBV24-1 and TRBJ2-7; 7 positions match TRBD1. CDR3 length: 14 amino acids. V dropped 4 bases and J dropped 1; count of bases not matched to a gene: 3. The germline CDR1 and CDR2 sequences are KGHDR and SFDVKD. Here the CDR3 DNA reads TGTGCCACCAGTGACAGGGACAGTTCCTACGAGCAGTACTTC. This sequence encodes CATSDRDSSYEQYF.

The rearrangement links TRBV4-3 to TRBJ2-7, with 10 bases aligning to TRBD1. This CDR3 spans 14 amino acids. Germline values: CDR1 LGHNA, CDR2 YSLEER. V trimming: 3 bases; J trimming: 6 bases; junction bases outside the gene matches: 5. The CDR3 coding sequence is TGCGCCAGCAGCCACAGACAGGGGGCGGGCGAGCAGTACTTC. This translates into CASSHRQGAGEQYF.

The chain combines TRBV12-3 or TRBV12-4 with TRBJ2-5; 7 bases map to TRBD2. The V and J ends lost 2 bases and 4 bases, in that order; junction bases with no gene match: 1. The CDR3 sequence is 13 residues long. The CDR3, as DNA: TGTGCCAGCAGTTTAACTAGCGTAGAGACCCAGTACTTC. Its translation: CASSLTSVETQYF.

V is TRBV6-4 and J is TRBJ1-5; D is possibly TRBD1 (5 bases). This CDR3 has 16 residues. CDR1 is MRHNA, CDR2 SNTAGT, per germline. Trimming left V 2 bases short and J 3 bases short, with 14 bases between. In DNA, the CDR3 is TGTGCCAGCAGTGACGCCGAGACAGAACACAATCAGCCCCAGCATTTT. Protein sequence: CASSDAETEHNQPQHF.

CDR3 DNA: TGTGCCAGCAGTCTAGGACAGGGGAGGGTAAGTGGCTACGAGCAGTACTTC. This gives the protein CASSLGQGRVSGYEQYF. The V and J genes are TRBV7-6 and TRBJ2-7, with 9 bases lining up with TRBD1. The CDR3 is 17 amino acids. Trimming at V came to 6 bases and at J to 3 bases, leaving 15 bases not matched to a gene. Looked up from germline, CDR1 is SGHVS and CDR2 is FNYEAQ.

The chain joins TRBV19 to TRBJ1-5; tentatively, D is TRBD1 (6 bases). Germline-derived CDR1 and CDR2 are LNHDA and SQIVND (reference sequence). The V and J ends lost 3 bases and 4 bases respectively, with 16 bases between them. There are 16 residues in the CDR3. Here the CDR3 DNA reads TGTGCCAGTAGTATGGTGTGGCAGGGGTTAAATCAGCCCCAGCATTTT. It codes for CASSMVWQGLNQPQHF.

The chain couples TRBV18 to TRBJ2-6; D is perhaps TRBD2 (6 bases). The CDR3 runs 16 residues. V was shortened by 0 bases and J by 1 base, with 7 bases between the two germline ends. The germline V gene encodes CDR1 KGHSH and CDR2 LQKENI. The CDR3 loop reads CASSPPRGSGANVLTF. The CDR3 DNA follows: TGTGCCAGCTCACCACCTCGGGGGTCTGGGGCCAACGTCCTGACTTTC.

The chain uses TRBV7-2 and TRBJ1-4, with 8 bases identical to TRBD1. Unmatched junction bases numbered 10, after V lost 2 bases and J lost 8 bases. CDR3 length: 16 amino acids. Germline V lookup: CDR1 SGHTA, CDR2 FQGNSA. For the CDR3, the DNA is TGTGCCAGCAGCTTAAGGACAGGGCCCACACACGAAAAACTGTTTTTT. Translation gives CASSLRTGPTHEKLFF.

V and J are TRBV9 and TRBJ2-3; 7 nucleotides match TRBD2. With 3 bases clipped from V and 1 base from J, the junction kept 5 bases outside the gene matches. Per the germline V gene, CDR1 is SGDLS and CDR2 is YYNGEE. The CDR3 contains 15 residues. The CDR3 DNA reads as TGTGCCAGCAGCGCTTGGGGGGGTGGCACAGATACGCAGTATTTT. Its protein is CASSAWGGGTDTQYF. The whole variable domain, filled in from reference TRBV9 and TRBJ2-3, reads DSGVTQTPKHLITATGQRVTLRCSPRSGDLSVYWYQQSLDQGLQFLIQYYNGEERAKGNILERFSAQQFPDLHSELNLSSLELGDSALYFCASSAWGGGTDTQYFGPGTRLTVL.

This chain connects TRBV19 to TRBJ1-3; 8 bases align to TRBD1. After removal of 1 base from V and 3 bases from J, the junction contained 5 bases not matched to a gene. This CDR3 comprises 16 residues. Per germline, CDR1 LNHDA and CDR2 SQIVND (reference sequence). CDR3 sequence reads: CASSIAVRGLGNTIYF. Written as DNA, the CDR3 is TGTGCCAGTAGTATAGCGGTCAGGGGGCTTGGAAACACCATATATTTT.

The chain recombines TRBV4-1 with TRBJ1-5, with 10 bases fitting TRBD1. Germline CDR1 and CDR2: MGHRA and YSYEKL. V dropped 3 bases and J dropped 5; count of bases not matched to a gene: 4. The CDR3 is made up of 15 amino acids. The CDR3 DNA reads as TGCGCCAGCAGCCAGACCGGGACAGGGGATCAGCCCCAGCATTTT. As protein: CASSQTGTGDQPQHF.

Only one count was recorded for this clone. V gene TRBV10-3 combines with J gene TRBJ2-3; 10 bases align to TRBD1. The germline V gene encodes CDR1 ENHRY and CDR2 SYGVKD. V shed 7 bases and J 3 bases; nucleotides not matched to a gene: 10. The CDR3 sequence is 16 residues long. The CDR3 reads CAITPRQGQGTDTQYF. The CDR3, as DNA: TGTGCCATCACCCCGAGGCAGGGACAGGGGACAGATACGCAGTATTTT.

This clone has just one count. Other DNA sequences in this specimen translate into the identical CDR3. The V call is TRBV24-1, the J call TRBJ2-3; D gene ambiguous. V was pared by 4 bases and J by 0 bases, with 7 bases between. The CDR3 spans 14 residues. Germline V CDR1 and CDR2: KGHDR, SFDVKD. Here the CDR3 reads CATSEGRSTDTQYF. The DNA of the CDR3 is TGTGCCACCAGTGAAGGCAGGAGCACAGATACGCAGTATTTT.

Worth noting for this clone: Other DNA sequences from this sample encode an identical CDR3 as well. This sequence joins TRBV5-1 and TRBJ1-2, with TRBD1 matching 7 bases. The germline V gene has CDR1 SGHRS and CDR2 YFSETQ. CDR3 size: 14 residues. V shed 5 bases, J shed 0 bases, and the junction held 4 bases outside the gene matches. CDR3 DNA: TGCGCCAGCAGTTCAGGGGGAGCTAACTATGGCTACACCTTC. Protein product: CASSSGGANYGYTF.